These 18 T cell receptor beta chains originate from one sample sequenced in a study of blood T cell repertoires in COVID-19. Some clones are missing from TCRdb's copy, which holds only in-frame ones; the method was immunoSEQ multiplex PCR. The sample yields a few hundred thousand clones, roughly 80% seen once. The sequencing input was PBMCs or T cells enriched from blood (not recorded which). The receptors come from a man aged 30 to 39 with acute COVID-19.

The chain employs TRBV9 and TRBJ1-1; D is undetermined. The germline V gene has CDR1 SGDLS and CDR2 YYNGEE. V was shortened by 0 bases and J by 3 bases, with 6 bases between the two germline ends. The CDR3 runs 13 residues. The CDR3 sequence is CASSVVEDTEAFF. The DNA for the CDR3 is TGTGCCAGCAGCGTAGTCGAGGACACTGAAGCTTTCTTT.

In this sample, this clone turned up once. The chain employs TRBV9 and TRBJ2-3; D unclear. The germline V and J ends were trimmed by 3 bases and 2 bases, with 7 bases remaining between them. Germline CDR1 reads SGDLS; CDR2 reads YYNGEE. This CDR3 comprises 13 residues. In nucleotides, the CDR3 is TGTGCCAGCAGCGCCTCTTCCACAGATACGCAGTATTTT. It translates to CASSASSTDTQYF.

J is TRBJ2-1 and V is TRBV10-3; D is perhaps TRBD2 (6 bases). The V end was cut by 8 bases, the J end by 0 bases, with 17 bases between. This CDR3 spans 16 amino acids. Germline CDR1 ENHRY, CDR2 SYGVKD. The CDR3: CAIALGVGGSYNEQFF. CDR3 coding DNA: TGTGCCATCGCCCTCGGGGTGGGGGGCTCCTACAATGAGCAGTTCTTC.

The chain has TRBV6-5 and TRBJ2-2; tentative D call: TRBD1 (6 bases). Trimming left V 9 bases short and J 7 bases short, with 15 bases between. Germline values: CDR1 MNHEY, CDR2 SVGAGI. This CDR3 contains 13 residues. CDR3 DNA: TGTGCCAGTCCGATGACAGGTGGCGGGGAGCTGTTTTTT. Protein sequence: CASPMTGGGELFF.

This clone has only a few counts. The rearrangement uses TRBV30 and TRBJ2-1; 9 bases match TRBD2. The CDR3 runs 13 residues. V was clipped by 5 bases and J by 3 bases; unmatched bases: 2. Germline loops: CDR1 GTSNPN, CDR2 SVGIG (reference sequence). The CDR3 loop is CAWRLAVYNEQFF. The CDR3 coding sequence is TGTGCCTGGCGACTAGCGGTCTACAATGAGCAGTTCTTC.

This clone was seen ten or more times. The CDR3 reads CASRPPPPDSPLHF. The CDR3 region has the DNA TGTGCCAGTAGACCGCCCCCCCCGGATTCACCCCTCCACTTT. This sequence joins TRBV19 and TRBJ1-6; D not certain. The length of the CDR3 is 14 residues. Germline CDR1 LNHDA, CDR2 SQIVND (reference sequence). Deletions cut 6 bases from V and 8 bases from J, with 14 bases between.

The chain recombines TRBV28 with TRBJ1-2; 9 positions match TRBD1. The ends lost 6 bases at V and 7 bases at J; junction bases unmatched: 6. The CDR3 loop spans 13 amino acids. Germline V gene lookup returns CDR1 MDHEN and CDR2 SYDVKM. For the CDR3, the DNA is TGTGCCAGCAGGTCACAGGGGGCCGGTGGCTACACCTTC. It codes for CASRSQGAGGYTF.

DNA for the CDR3: TGTGCCAGTTCACCCTCGGGAGGAATCACTGAAGCTTTCTTT. Translated, it gives CASSPSGGITEAFF. The rearrangement links TRBV19 to TRBJ1-1; D gene uncertain. Germline CDR1 is LNHDA and CDR2 is SQIVND (reference sequence). The CDR3 spans 14 residues. The V end was cut by 8 bases, the J end by 4 bases, with 17 bases between.

In regard to this clone: Other DNA sequences in the sample encode the same CDR3. V is TRBV20-1 and J is TRBJ2-5; D gene uncertain. Trimming removed 2 bases at V and 3 bases at J, with 4 bases between. Germline V gene sequence: CDR1 DFQATT, CDR2 SNEGSKA (reference sequence). This CDR3 comprises 11 residues. Here the CDR3 reads CSARPEETQYF. CDR3 nucleotides: TGCAGTGCTAGACCCGAAGAGACCCAGTACTTC.

This clone was detected a few times. The chain uses TRBV19 and TRBJ2-2; D is uncertain. This CDR3 comprises 13 residues. From germline, CDR1 is LNHDA and CDR2 SQIVND (reference sequence). Trimming shortened V by 5 bases and J by 6 bases, and 10 bases separated the two germline ends. This CDR3 reads CASSVRSAGELFF. CDR3 coding DNA: TGTGCCAGTAGTGTCCGTTCGGCCGGGGAGCTGTTTTTT.

The table lists this clone with a count of one. A single base separates this from a much larger clone, so it may be a read error. The rearrangement joins TRBV6-4 to TRBJ2-2, with D perhaps matching TRBD2 (6 bases). This CDR3 spans 15 amino acids. The germline CDR1 and CDR2 sequences are MRHNA and SNTAGT. Trimming removed 0 bases at V and 1 base at J, with 6 bases between. The CDR3 sequence is CASSDSSGNTGELFF. Here the CDR3 DNA reads TGTGCCAGCAGTGACTCTAGCGGGAACACCGGGGAGCTGTTTTTT.

The V and J genes are TRBV6-5 and TRBJ2-7, with a tentative D call TRBD1 (6 bases). V shed 8 bases and J shed 7 bases, with 18 bases lying between them. This CDR3 comprises 13 residues. CDR1 is MNHEY, CDR2 SVGAGI, per germline. The CDR3 sequence is CASSNTGSGEQYV. The CDR3 DNA sequence: TGTGCCAGCTCTAATACAGGGTCGGGGGAGCAGTACGTC.

The chain couples TRBV5-4 to TRBJ2-3, with TRBD2 matching 7 bases. V trimming: 4 bases; J trimming: 6 bases; junction bases outside the gene matches: 11. The CDR3 covers 15 residues. Germline V gene sequence: CDR1 SGHNT, CDR2 YYREEE (reference sequence). The CDR3 spells CASSGRDRAGDTQYF. DNA for the CDR3: TGTGCCAGCAGCGGGAGGGACCGAGCGGGGGATACGCAGTATTTT.

Details on this clone: At one boundary the junction diverges from the germline segment, which might be a read error. The chain employs TRBV5-1 and TRBJ1-4; 7 bases are shared with TRBD1. CDR3 length: 16 amino acids. In germline, CDR1 is SGHRS, CDR2 YFSETQ. The CDR3 DNA reads as TGTGCCAGCAGCTTGGAAGGGGGCAGTGGTAATGAAAAACTGTTTTTT. Translation gives CASSLEGGSGNEKLFF.

The chain joins TRBV24-1 to TRBJ2-3; perhaps TRBD1 as D (5 bases). CDR3 length: 14 residues. Germline V gene data show CDR1 as KGHDR and CDR2 as SFDVKD. The V end lost 4 bases, the J end lost 1 base, and 8 bases lay between the germline ends. The CDR3 coding sequence is TGTGCCACCAGTGAGACGACAGGCACAGATACGCAGTATTTT. The encoded protein is CATSETTGTDTQYF.

The chain uses TRBV2 and TRBJ2-1, with 11 bases lining up with TRBD2. The trim removed 6 bases at V and 2 bases at J, leaving 3 bases unmatched. The CDR3 runs 15 residues. In germline, CDR1 is SNHLY, CDR2 FYNNEI. In DNA, the CDR3 is TGTGCCAGCAGCCCACTAGCGGGGGCCTACAATGAGCAGTTCTTC. This gives the protein CASSPLAGAYNEQFF.

The CDR3 nucleotides read TGTGCCAGCAGCCCCACTGAACTGCTATACAATGAGCAGTTCTTC. Translation gives CASSPTELLYNEQFF. The rearrangement uses TRBV14 and TRBJ2-1; D uncertain. This CDR3 is 15 amino acids long. Trimming cost V 4 bases and J 4 bases, with 14 bases left between them. Germline lookup yields CDR1 SGHDN and CDR2 FVKESK.

The chain carries TRBV7-8 and TRBJ2-7, with 10 bases identical to TRBD2. The CDR3 consists of 18 residues. V was pared by 4 bases and J by 0 bases, with 12 bases of the junction left unmatched. The V gene's germline CDR1 is SGHVS and CDR2 FQNEAQ. In nucleotides, the CDR3 is TGTGCCAGCAGCTCTAACCCCGGGACTAGCGACGGCTCCTACGAGCAGTACGTC. This translates into CASSSNPGTSDGSYEQYV.